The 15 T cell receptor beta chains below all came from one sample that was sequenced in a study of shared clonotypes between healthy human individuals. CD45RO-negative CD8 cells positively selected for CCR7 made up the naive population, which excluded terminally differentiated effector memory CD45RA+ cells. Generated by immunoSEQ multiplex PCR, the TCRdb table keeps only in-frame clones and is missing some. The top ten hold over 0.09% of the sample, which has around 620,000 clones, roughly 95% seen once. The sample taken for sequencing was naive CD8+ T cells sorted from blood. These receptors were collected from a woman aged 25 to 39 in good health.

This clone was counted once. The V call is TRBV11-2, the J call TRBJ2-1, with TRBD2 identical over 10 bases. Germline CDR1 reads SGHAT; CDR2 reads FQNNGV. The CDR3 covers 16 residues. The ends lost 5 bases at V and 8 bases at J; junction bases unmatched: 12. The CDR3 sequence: CASSLSPSGRVDEQFF. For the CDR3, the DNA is TGTGCCAGCAGCCTCAGTCCAAGCGGGAGGGTCGATGAGCAGTTCTTC.

The CDR3 coding sequence is TGTGCCAGCAGCCGGGGGGTGAACACTGAAGCTTTCTTT. Residues: CASSRGVNTEAFF. The V call is TRBV9, the J call TRBJ1-1, with a weak D call TRBD1 (5 bases). The CDR3 runs to 13 residues. V lost 4 bases and J lost 0, with 7 bases in between. Germline values: CDR1 SGDLS, CDR2 YYNGEE.

The CDR3 DNA reads as TGTGCCAGCAGTTACTTAGGGAACACTGAAGCTTTCTTT. It translates to CASSYLGNTEAFF. V usage is TRBV6-6 and J usage is TRBJ1-1; D gene uncertain. The length of the CDR3 is 13 residues. Trimming removed 1 base at V and 1 base at J, with 4 bases between. Germline CDR1 and CDR2: MNHNY and SVGAGI (reference sequence).

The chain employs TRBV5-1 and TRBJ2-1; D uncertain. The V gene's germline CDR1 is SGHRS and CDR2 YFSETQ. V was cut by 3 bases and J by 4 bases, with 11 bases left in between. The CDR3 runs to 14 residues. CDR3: CASSYSYSYNEQFF. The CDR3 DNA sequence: TGCGCCAGCAGCTACAGTTACAGTTACAATGAGCAGTTCTTC.

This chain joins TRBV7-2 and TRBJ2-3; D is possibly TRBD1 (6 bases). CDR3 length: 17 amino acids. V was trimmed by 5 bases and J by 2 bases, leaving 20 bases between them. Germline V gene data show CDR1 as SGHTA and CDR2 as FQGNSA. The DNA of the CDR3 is TGTGCCAGCAGCAAGAGGGTTTCGGACAGAGTCACAGATACGCAGTATTTT. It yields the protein CASSKRVSDRVTDTQYF.

CDR3 in DNA: TGTGCTAGTGCTCTATCAGTTGGGCTTGGCTACACCTTC. Its translation: CASALSVGLGYTF. The chain joins TRBV12-5 to TRBJ1-2; unclear D gene. Germline V lookup: CDR1 LGHNT, CDR2 FRNRAP. The CDR3 length is 13 residues. Trimming stripped 7 bases from V and 7 bases from J, with 16 bases between.

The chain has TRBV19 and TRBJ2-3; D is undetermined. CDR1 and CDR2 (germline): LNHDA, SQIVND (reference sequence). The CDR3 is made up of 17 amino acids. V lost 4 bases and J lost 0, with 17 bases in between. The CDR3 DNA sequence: TGTGCCAGTAGTACGTCGGAGCGTTCCCCTAGCACAGATACGCAGTATTTT. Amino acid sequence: CASSTSERSPSTDTQYF.

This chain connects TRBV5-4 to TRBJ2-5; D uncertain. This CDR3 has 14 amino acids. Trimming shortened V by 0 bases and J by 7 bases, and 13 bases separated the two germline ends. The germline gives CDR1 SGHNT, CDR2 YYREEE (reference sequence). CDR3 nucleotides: TGTGCCAGCAGCTTGGAACAGCACAAATTGACCCAGTACTTC. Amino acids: CASSLEQHKLTQYF.

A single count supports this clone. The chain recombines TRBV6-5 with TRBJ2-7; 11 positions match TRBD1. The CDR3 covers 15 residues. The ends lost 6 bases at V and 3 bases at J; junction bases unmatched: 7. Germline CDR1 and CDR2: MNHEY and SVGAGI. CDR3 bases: TGTGCCAGCAGCCCGGGACAGGGGGTCCTCTACGAGCAGTACTTC. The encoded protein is CASSPGQGVLYEQYF.

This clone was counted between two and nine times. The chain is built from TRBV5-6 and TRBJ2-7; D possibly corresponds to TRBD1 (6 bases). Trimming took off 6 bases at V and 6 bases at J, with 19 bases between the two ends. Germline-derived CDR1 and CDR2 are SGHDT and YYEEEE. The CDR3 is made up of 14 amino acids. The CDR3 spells CASTTSQGSPEQYF. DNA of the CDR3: TGTGCCAGCACCACCTCACAGGGATCGCCCGAGCAGTACTTC.

The CDR3 is CASSLVVAGIQETQYF. CDR3 in DNA: TGTGCCAGCAGCTTAGTAGTAGCGGGAATTCAAGAGACCCAGTACTTC. The chain has TRBV7-8 and TRBJ2-5, with 8 bases lining up with TRBD2. Germline trimming cut 1 base from V and 2 bases from J; bases unmatched to any gene: 6. CDR3 length: 16 residues. The germline V gene encodes CDR1 SGHVS and CDR2 FQNEAQ.

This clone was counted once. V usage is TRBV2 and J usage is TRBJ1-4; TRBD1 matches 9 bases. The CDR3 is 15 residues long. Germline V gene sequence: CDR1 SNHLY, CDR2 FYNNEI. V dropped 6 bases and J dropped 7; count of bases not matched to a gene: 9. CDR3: CASRGRDRVFEKLFF. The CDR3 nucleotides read TGTGCCAGCAGAGGCCGGGACAGGGTTTTTGAAAAACTGTTTTTT.

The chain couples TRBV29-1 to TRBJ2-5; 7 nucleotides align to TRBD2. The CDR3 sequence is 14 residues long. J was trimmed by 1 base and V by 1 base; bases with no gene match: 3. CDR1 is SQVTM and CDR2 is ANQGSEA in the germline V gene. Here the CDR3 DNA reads TGCAGCGTTGAAGGGGGGGGTTTCCAAGAGACCCAGTACTTC. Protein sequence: CSVEGGGFQETQYF.

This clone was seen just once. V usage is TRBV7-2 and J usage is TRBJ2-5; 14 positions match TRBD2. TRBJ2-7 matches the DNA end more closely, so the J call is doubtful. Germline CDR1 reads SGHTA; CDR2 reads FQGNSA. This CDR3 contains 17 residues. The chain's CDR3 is CASSLAGTSGRGDEQYF. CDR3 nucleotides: TGTGCCAGCAGCTTGGCCGGGACTAGCGGGAGAGGTGACGAGCAGTACTTC.

CDR3 protein: CASSLSRDRGYEQYF. CDR3 bases: TGTGCCAGCAGCCTGAGCCGGGACAGGGGCTACGAGCAGTACTTC. V and J are TRBV6-6 and TRBJ2-7; 10 nucleotides match TRBD1. CDR1 is MNHNY and CDR2 is SVGAGI in the germline V gene (reference sequence). V shed 6 bases, J shed 3 bases, and the junction held 8 bases outside the gene matches. There are 15 residues in the CDR3.